The 15 T cell receptor beta chains below all came from one sample that was sequenced in a study of blood T cell repertoires in COVID-19. Measured with immunoSEQ multiplex PCR; TCRdb has only the in-frame clones, and not every one. The table records around 83,000 clones, about 89% of them present only once. Sequencing was done on a sample of peripheral blood. These receptors originate from a man between 65 and 79 years old with active or convalescent COVID-19.

This clone was seen a single time. This chain joins TRBV28 and TRBJ2-1, with TRBD2 identical over 11 bases. The germline V gene has CDR1 MDHEN and CDR2 SYDVKM. The CDR3 sequence is 14 residues long. J gave up 5 bases and V 10 bases, and 7 bases lay outside the gene matches. This CDR3 reads CAITLTSGNNEQFF. CDR3 nucleotides: TGTGCCATCACGCTGACTAGCGGGAACAATGAGCAGTTCTTC.

On this clone itself: An end of the junction differs from the germline gene, which may be a read error. Other DNA sequences in the same sample also yield this CDR3. V and J are TRBV19 and TRBJ2-3; the D gene is possibly TRBD2 (5 bases). The CDR3 spans 14 residues. Germline loops: CDR1 LNHDA, CDR2 SQIVND (reference sequence). The CDR3 region has the DNA TGTGCCAGTAGACCCACAGCTAGCACAGATACACAGTATTTT. Amino acids: CASRPTASTDTQYF.

V and J are TRBV4-2 and TRBJ2-5; 12 positions agree with TRBD2. The CDR3 extends over 15 amino acids. From germline, CDR1 is LGHNA and CDR2 YNFKEQ. V lost 4 bases and J lost 4; bases outside the gene matches: 4. CDR3 region: CASSLPGLAGETQYF. The DNA for the CDR3 is TGTGCCAGCAGCCTCCCGGGACTAGCGGGAGAGACCCAGTACTTC.

With respect to this clone: This sample includes further DNA sequences coding for the same CDR3. The V and J genes are TRBV2 and TRBJ1-5, with 7 bases aligning to TRBD1. CDR1 is SNHLY and CDR2 is FYNNEI in the germline V gene. V shed 4 bases and J 2 bases; nucleotides not matched to a gene: 5. CDR3 length: 15 residues. The CDR3 DNA reads TGTGCCAGCAGTGTCAGGACAGGTGGCAATCAGCCCCAGCATTTT. This codes for CASSVRTGGNQPQHF. The full variable domain, its missing parts supplied by reference TRBV2 and TRBJ1-5, is EPEVTQTPSHQVTQMGQEVILRCVPISNHLYFYWYRQILGQKVEFLVSFYNNEISEKSEIFDDQFSVERPDGSNFTLKIRSTKLEDSAMYFCASSVRTGGNQPQHFGDGTRLSIL.

J is TRBJ1-6 and V is TRBV18; the match to TRBD1 covers 7 bases. With V trimmed by 6 bases and J by 6 bases, 11 bases remained unmatched. In germline, CDR1 is KGHSH, CDR2 LQKENI. The CDR3 covers 16 residues. As DNA, the CDR3 is TGTGCCAGCTCCTCCTCGTTGACAGGGAGTAATTCACCCCTCCACTTT. Translated, it gives CASSSSLTGSNSPLHF.

This chain joins TRBV7-2 and TRBJ1-1, with TRBD1 matching 8 bases. Losses at the gene ends were 2 bases for V and 1 base for J; bases not matched to a gene: 3. Germline CDR1 SGHTA, CDR2 FQGNSA. This CDR3 is 15 amino acids long. This chain's CDR3 is CASSLLGTGNTEAFF. The DNA of the CDR3 is TGTGCCAGCAGCTTACTAGGGACAGGGAACACTGAAGCTTTCTTT.

This clone was observed a handful of times. J is TRBJ1-2 and V is TRBV4-2, with D possibly being TRBD1 (6 bases). Germline assignment: CDR1 LGHNA and CDR2 YNFKEQ. CDR3 length equals 17 residues. V was trimmed by 0 bases and J by 4 bases, leaving 18 bases between them. The CDR3 DNA reads TGTGCCAGCAGCCAAGATCTTGGGGGCCCAGCCACCTATGGCTACACCTTC. Translated: CASSQDLGGPATYGYTF.

J is TRBJ1-3 and V is TRBV7-2; no clear D gene. The germline V and J ends were trimmed by 6 bases and 3 bases, with 9 bases remaining between them. This CDR3 comprises 13 residues. Germline CDR1 and CDR2: SGHTA and FQGNSA. The DNA for the CDR3 is TGTGCCAGCAGATCATCAGGTGGAAACACCATATATTTT. Its translation is CASRSSGGNTIYF.

This clone showed up just once. This chain joins TRBV19 and TRBJ1-6; 8 nucleotides match TRBD1. The CDR3 runs 14 residues. Germline CDR1 LNHDA, CDR2 SQIVND (reference sequence). Unmatched junction bases numbered 10, after V lost 11 bases and J lost 7 bases. In DNA form, the CDR3 reads TGTGCCTCCCAGGACAGGGAGGGCAATTCACCCCTCCACTTT. This encodes CASQDREGNSPLHF.

The V call is TRBV10-3, the J call TRBJ2-2; D unresolved. V was shortened by 10 bases and J by 1 base, with 7 bases between the two germline ends. The CDR3 is 12 residues long. Germline assignment: CDR1 ENHRY and CDR2 SYGVKD. CDR3 nucleotide sequence: TGTGCCACCCGACAGAACACCGGGGAGCTGTTTTTT. It encodes CATRQNTGELFF.

The chain joins TRBV6-5 to TRBJ1-4, with TRBD1 matching 8 bases. After removal of 5 bases from V and 6 bases from J, the junction contained 2 bases not matched to a gene. The CDR3 sequence is 13 residues long. Germline V gives CDR1 MNHEY, CDR2 SVGAGI. The CDR3 sequence is CASSLDRDEKLFF. The CDR3 nucleotides read TGTGCCAGCAGTCTGGACAGGGATGAAAAACTGTTTTTT.

The chain links TRBV6-5 to TRBJ1-2, with 12 bases matching TRBD1. The CDR3 spans 15 residues. Trimming cost V 2 bases and J 3 bases; bases outside gene matches: 1. Germline values: CDR1 MNHEY, CDR2 SVGAGI. The CDR3 region is CASSYGTGGDYGYTF. CDR3 coding DNA: TGTGCCAGCAGTTACGGGACAGGGGGCGACTATGGCTACACCTTC.

The chain has TRBV7-9 and TRBJ1-1; D unresolved. The CDR3 is made up of 12 amino acids. The germline gives CDR1 SEHNR, CDR2 FQNEAQ (reference sequence). Trimming stripped 3 bases from V and 6 bases from J, with 8 bases between. CDR3 in amino acids: CASSFGQAEAFF. The CDR3 nucleotides read TGTGCCAGCAGCTTTGGGCAGGCTGAAGCTTTCTTT.

The chain links TRBV2 to TRBJ2-7, with D perhaps TRBD1 (6 bases). CDR1 and CDR2 (germline): SNHLY, FYNNEI. The CDR3 is 14 residues long. V shed 5 bases and J shed 6 bases, with 17 bases lying between them. The CDR3 sequence: CASSPRAGESEQYF. As DNA, the CDR3 is TGTGCCAGCAGTCCCCGGGCAGGGGAAAGCGAGCAGTACTTC. Full variable domain (missing parts from reference TRBV2 and TRBJ2-7): EPEVTQTPSHQVTQMGQEVILRCVPISNHLYFYWYRQILGQKVEFLVSFYNNEISEKSEIFDDQFSVERPDGSNFTLKIRSTKLEDSAMYFCASSPRAGESEQYFGPGTRLTVT.

J is TRBJ1-6 and V is TRBV30; D not certain. The CDR3 is 14 residues long. Trimming shortened V by 0 bases and J by 7 bases, and 10 bases separated the two germline ends. Germline CDR1 and CDR2: GTSNPN and SVGIG (reference sequence). As DNA, the CDR3 is TGTGCCTGGAGTGTACACGCCACAAATTCACCCCTCCACTTT. Amino acids: CAWSVHATNSPLHF.